A single sample is the source of the 4 T cell receptor beta chains below, sequenced in a study of cytomegalovirus exposure and HLA in healthy donors. Produced via immunoSEQ multiplex PCR; TCRdb's table is partial and in-frame only. In the table there are tens of thousands of clones, roughly 91% of which are singletons. Sequencing input: PBMCs. These receptors all come from a woman aged 18 to 35 in good health and CMV-seronegative.

The chain is built from TRBV2 and TRBJ2-3, with D maybe TRBD2 (5 bases). This CDR3 contains 14 residues. The germline V gene has CDR1 SNHLY and CDR2 FYNNEI. V lost 5 bases and J 1 base, leaving 10 bases between the germline ends. CDR3 sequence: CASSSAARTDTQYF. For the CDR3, the DNA is TGTGCCAGCAGTTCAGCGGCCCGCACAGATACGCAGTATTTT.

The J gene is TRBJ2-5, the V gene TRBV19, with D maybe TRBD2 (6 bases). There are 15 residues in the CDR3. V dropped 6 bases and J dropped 2 bases, with 16 bases sitting between them. CDR1 and CDR2 from the germline V gene are LNHDA and SQIVND (reference sequence). The CDR3 bases are TGTGCCAGTAGCTGGAATGGAGGGGAACAAGAGACCCAGTACTTC. This sequence encodes CASSWNGGEQETQYF.

CDR3 DNA sequence: TGCGCCAGCAGCCCGCGGACACCTTCTCCCAACGAGCAGTACTTC. This sequence encodes CASSPRTPSPNEQYF. This chain uses TRBV4-1 with TRBJ2-7; weak D call: TRBD1 (5 bases). Germline CDR1 and CDR2: MGHRA and YSYEKL. Between the trimmed V and J ends, which lost 4 bases and 5 bases, there was a span of 18 bases. The CDR3 is 15 residues long.

V and J are TRBV30 and TRBJ1-1, with unresolved D. Germline assignment: CDR1 GTSNPN and CDR2 SVGIG (reference sequence). The V end was cut by 0 bases, the J end by 2 bases, with 7 bases between. This CDR3 is 13 amino acids long. CDR3 coding DNA: TGTGCCTGGAGTGTGGGCCTTAACACTGAAGCTTTCTTT. It yields the protein CAWSVGLNTEAFF.